The text below deals with one T cell receptor (beta chain). CDR1 is LGHDT, CDR2 YNNKEL, per germline (reference sequence). There are 13 residues in the CDR3. V lost 4 bases to trimming and J lost 5 bases; unmatched junction nucleotides: 4. The data originate from a study of blood T cell repertoires in COVID-19. Background on the study: There were acute and convalescent COVID-19 samples, and they came from the United States, Italy and Spain. Sample material is recorded as cDNA or gDNA derived from T cells, B-cell-depleted T cells, or PBMCs.

Authors' data handling: How many nucleated cells were present was estimated from reference gene primer amplification. Produced via immunoSEQ multiplex PCR; TCRdb's table is partial and in-frame only. V and J calls and clone size follow that table, whereas D and trimming were derived from the DNA. The top ten hold roughly 0.8% of the sample, which has over 200,000 clones, 88% seen once. The receptor was isolated from a woman aged 30 to 39 with acute or convalescent COVID-19. Sequences were obtained from peripheral blood. This chain links TRBV3-1 (or the pseudogene TRBV3-2) with TRBJ2-7, with TRBD2 identical over 8 bases. The CDR3 here is CASSRGGSNEQYF. CDR3 DNA: TGTGCCAGCAGCCGCGGGGGGTCCAACGAGCAGTACTTC.